What follows are 22 T cell receptor beta chains derived from one specimen sequenced in a study of cytomegalovirus exposure and HLA in healthy donors. Use of 60 Vbeta and 13 Jbeta primers characterized the PCR. Assay used: immunoSEQ multiplex PCR; TCRdb lists only in-frame clones, some missing. The table has approximately 90,000 clones, under 9% seen once; the top ten hold under 3%. The sequenced material came from PBMCs. The receptors originated from a man between 45 and 60 years old in good health and CMV-seronegative.

This clone was seen only a few times. The chain employs TRBV9 and TRBJ2-2, with a weak D call TRBD2 (7 bases). Looked up from germline, CDR1 is SGDLS and CDR2 is YYNGEE. This CDR3 region has 15 residues. V lost 0 bases to trimming and J lost 5 bases, with 11 bases between them. CDR3 in amino acids: CASSVGGGRTGELFF. CDR3 sequence (DNA): TGTGCCAGCAGCGTAGGGGGGGGCCGAACCGGGGAGCTGTTTTTT. Combining the CDR3 with reference TRBV9 and TRBJ2-2 gives the whole variable domain DSGVTQTPKHLITATGQRVTLRCSPRSGDLSVYWYQQSLDQGLQFLIQYYNGEERAKGNILERFSAQQFPDLHSELNLSSLELGDSALYFCASSVGGGRTGELFFGEGSRLTVL.

The J gene is TRBJ2-3, the V gene TRBV11-2; 7 bases match TRBD1. The V and J ends lost 6 bases and 1 base, in that order; junction bases with no gene match: 4. This CDR3 spans 14 amino acids. Looked up from germline, CDR1 is SGHAT and CDR2 is FQNNGV. Written as DNA, the CDR3 is TGTGCCAGCAGACGACAGGGAGGCACAGATACGCAGTATTTT. It codes for CASRRQGGTDTQYF.

This clone was observed a handful of times. This chain links TRBV27 with TRBJ2-1, with TRBD2 as a possible D gene (7 bases). V lost 6 bases and J 6 bases, leaving 18 bases between the germline ends. There are 15 residues in the CDR3. Germline lookup yields CDR1 MNHEY and CDR2 SMNVEV (reference sequence). The CDR3 DNA sequence: TGTGCCAGCAGCCCCGGGGCGGGGGCCTTCAATGAGCAGTTCTTC. Residues: CASSPGAGAFNEQFF.

This clone was counted only a few times. The chain links TRBV10-3 to TRBJ1-2; D not resolved. The CDR3 sequence is 14 residues long. Deletions cut 4 bases from V and 5 bases from J, with 14 bases between. Germline lookup yields CDR1 ENHRY and CDR2 SYGVKD. In DNA form, the CDR3 reads TGTGCCATCAGTGCGAGGGATGAAACTTATGGCTACACCTTC. Translation gives CAISARDETYGYTF.

Worth noting for this clone: In the same sample, other DNA sequences code for this CDR3. V and J are TRBV5-1 and TRBJ2-7, with D perhaps matching TRBD2 (6 bases). This CDR3 is built from 15 residues. Germline CDR1 reads SGHRS; CDR2 reads YFSETQ. V lost 4 bases and J 1 base, leaving 15 bases between the germline ends. Written as DNA, the CDR3 is TGCGCCAGCAGCCCCCCGGAGGCGGGATCCTACGAGCAGTACTTC. Translated, it gives CASSPPEAGSYEQYF.

The chain uses TRBV7-8 and TRBJ2-1; 7 positions agree with TRBD2. The J segment lost 6 bases and the V segment lost 5 bases, leaving 10 bases of the junction unmatched. The CDR3 loop spans 15 amino acids. Germline CDR1 is SGHVS and CDR2 is FQNEAQ. The CDR3, as DNA: TGTGCCAGCAGCCCCCGGGGCGGGAGCGGCAATGAGCAGTTCTTC. It translates to CASSPRGGSGNEQFF.

This clone occurred a few times. The gene calls are TRBV25-1 and TRBJ2-3; TRBD2 might be the D (5 bases). This CDR3 region has 13 residues. Deletions cut 6 bases from V and 4 bases from J, with 11 bases between. Germline lookup yields CDR1 MGHDK and CDR2 SYGVNS. The CDR3 DNA follows: TGTGCCAGCAGAGATACTAGTTCAGATACGCAGTATTTT. The encoded protein is CASRDTSSDTQYF.

This clone appeared a few times. V and J are TRBV11-2 and TRBJ1-3, with D perhaps matching TRBD1 (5 bases). This CDR3 has 14 amino acids. Germline CDR1 reads SGHAT; CDR2 reads FQNNGV. The V and J ends lost 5 bases and 1 base respectively, with 9 bases between them. DNA for the CDR3: TGTGCCAGCAGCGTACAGGTATCTGGAAACACCATATATTTT. This gives the protein CASSVQVSGNTIYF.

This clone was counted only a few times. J is TRBJ2-1 and V is TRBV11-2; 10 bases match TRBD2. Germline V gene sequence: CDR1 SGHAT, CDR2 FQNNGV. The V segment lost 1 base and the J segment 8 bases; nucleotides outside the gene matches: 5. The CDR3 extends over 15 amino acids. CDR3 DNA: TGTGCCAGCAGCTTAGGTTCTAGCGGGAGAGATGAGCAGTTCTTC. As protein: CASSLGSSGRDEQFF.

In this sample, this clone turned up a few times. The DNA of the CDR3 is TGTGCCAGTTCGGACACTAACTATGGCTACACCTTC. Encoded protein: CASSDTNYGYTF. J is TRBJ1-2 and V is TRBV6-6, with D possibly matching TRBD1 (5 bases). Germline V gives CDR1 MNHNY, CDR2 SVGAGI (reference sequence). The CDR3 extends over 12 amino acids. V was pared by 9 bases and J by 0 bases, with 8 bases between.

This sequence joins TRBV21-1 and TRBJ2-3; TRBD2 reflects the table's D call only, with no check against the DNA. TRBV21-1 has pseudogene status. This CDR3 is 16 amino acids long. The CDR3 loop is CASTQTRIIETDTQYF. For the CDR3, the DNA is TGTGCCAGCACCCAAACTCGTATTATCGAAACAGATACGCAGTATTTT.

This clone has more than one count but fewer than ten. The chain has TRBV2 and TRBJ2-3; weak D call: TRBD2 (6 bases). The CDR3 has 13 residues. The germline V gene has CDR1 SNHLY and CDR2 FYNNEI. The V gene lost 8 bases and the J gene lost 2 bases, with 11 bases spanning the gap. Here the CDR3 DNA reads TGTGCCAGCCACTGGGACTTCACAGATACGCAGTATTTT. Its translation is CASHWDFTDTQYF.

J is TRBJ2-3 and V is TRBV2, with D unclear. Trimming took off 6 bases at V and 1 base at J, with 11 bases between the two ends. The CDR3 loop spans 14 amino acids. Germline assignment: CDR1 SNHLY and CDR2 FYNNEI. The CDR3 DNA is TGTGCCAGCAGGACTCAACCAGGCACAGATACGCAGTATTTT. Protein sequence: CASRTQPGTDTQYF.

This chain connects TRBV7-6 to TRBJ1-1, with TRBD1 identical over 11 bases. This CDR3 has 16 amino acids. The junction had 8 bases not matched to a gene; V was cut back by 3 bases and J by 5 bases. Looked up from germline, CDR1 is SGHVS and CDR2 is FNYEAQ. The CDR3 region is CASSLLPGTGGTEAFF. In DNA, the CDR3 is TGTGCCAGCAGCTTGCTACCCGGGACAGGGGGGACTGAAGCTTTCTTT.

This clone was picked up a small number of times. The rearrangement joins TRBV29-1 to TRBJ2-1, with TRBD1 matching over 8 bases. With V trimmed by 2 bases and J by 8 bases, 11 bases remained unmatched. Germline V gene sequence: CDR1 SQVTM, CDR2 ANQGSEA. CDR3 length: 15 amino acids. The CDR3 nucleotides are TGCAGCGTTGAAACTCCTGGACAGGGACGAGATGAGCAGTTCTTC. Amino acids: CSVETPGQGRDEQFF.

The V call is TRBV5-6, the J call TRBJ2-2; 10 nucleotides match TRBD2. Unmatched junction bases numbered 5, after V lost 0 bases and J lost 3 bases. CDR3 length: 17 amino acids. In germline, CDR1 is SGHDT, CDR2 YYEEEE. The CDR3 bases are TGTGCCAGCAGCTTGGTAATAGCGGGAGGTTACACCGGGGAGCTGTTTTTT. Translating it yields CASSLVIAGGYTGELFF. The variable domain in full, completed from reference TRBV5-6 and TRBJ2-2, reads DAGVTQSPTHLIKTRGQQVTLRCSPKSGHDTVSWYQQALGQGPQFIFQYYEEEERQRGNFPDRFSGHQFPNYSSELNVNALLLGDSALYLCASSLVIAGGYTGELFFGEGSRLTVL.

The CDR3 region has the DNA TGTGCCAGTAGTCCGCGGACAGGGGGACCTTCAAATGAAAAACTGTTTTTT. Translating it yields CASSPRTGGPSNEKLFF. V and J are TRBV19 and TRBJ1-4, with 10 positions matching TRBD1. The CDR3 is 17 amino acids. CDR1 and CDR2 from the germline V gene are LNHDA and SQIVND (reference sequence). The V segment lost 5 bases and the J segment 5 bases; nucleotides outside the gene matches: 11.

This clone showed up just a few times. V usage is TRBV6-1 and J usage is TRBJ1-4, with D uncertain. CDR1 and CDR2 (germline): MNHNS, SASEGT. CDR3 size: 14 residues. Trimming removed 7 bases from V and 7 bases from J, with 16 bases in between. The CDR3 DNA is TGTGCCAGCACTAAGGGAGAGGCGGCTGAAAAACTGTTTTTT. This sequence encodes CASTKGEAAEKLFF.

This clone was counted a few times. The rearrangement links TRBV5-1 to TRBJ1-1; D is perhaps TRBD1 (5 bases). Per the germline V gene, CDR1 is SGHRS and CDR2 is YFSETQ. CDR3 size: 15 residues. V lost 0 bases and J lost 5, with 14 bases in between. The CDR3 DNA is TGCGCCAGCAGCTTGGCACAGGTTAAAAGTACTGAAGCTTTCTTT. Its protein is CASSLAQVKSTEAFF.

There are a few counts of this clone. Compared with germline, one end of the junction differs, possibly owing to a read error. V is TRBV7-7 and J is TRBJ2-2; weak D call: TRBD2 (5 bases). The V gene's germline CDR1 is SSHAT and CDR2 FNYEAQ (reference sequence). CDR3 length: 13 residues. This CDR3 is CASSLSTSGELFF. The CDR3 nucleotides are TGTGCTAGCAGCTTGTCCACTAGCGGGGAGCTGTTTTTT.

Comment on this clone: The sample holds other DNA sequences that translate to the same CDR3. This chain uses TRBV5-1 with TRBJ2-5; 8 positions match TRBD2. CDR3 length: 14 residues. Germline lookup yields CDR1 SGHRS and CDR2 YFSETQ. V was clipped by 1 base and J by 1 base; unmatched bases: 0. In nucleotides, the CDR3 is TGCGCCAGCAGCTTGACTAGCGGCCAAGAGACCCAGTACTTC. Protein product: CASSLTSGQETQYF.

The chain carries TRBV6-5 and TRBJ2-5; 8 bases fit TRBD1. V shed 6 bases and J 5 bases; nucleotides not matched to a gene: 8. The CDR3 covers 14 residues. Germline CDR1 and CDR2: MNHEY and SVGAGI. CDR3 DNA sequence: TGTGCCAGCAGCATCAGGGGGCGCCGGGAGACCCAGTACTTC. Translation gives CASSIRGRRETQYF.